The present T cell receptor (beta chain) was sequenced within a study of CD8 T cells in ankylosing spondylitis. In making TCR beta libraries, quantitative 5'-RACE with molecular barcodes was used. Each CDR3 protein gets one entry after TCRdb re-called the 5' RACE reads with MiXCR. The sample yields 250,000 or so distinct CDR3 sequences, over 15% seen once. Germline CDR1 and CDR2: MDHEN and SYDVKM. V was trimmed by 1 base and J by 4 bases, leaving 21 bases between them. The CDR3 is 18 amino acids. Findings and caveats of the study: What seemed typical of ankylosing spondylitis blood was a TCR beta motif built from about 8 highly homologous variants. Significant enrichment of disease-linked clones was reported in matched ankylosing spondylitis synovial fluid.

As for this clonotype: Its matching antigen is unknown.

The source material was blood, either unsorted or a sorted T cell fraction (not recorded which). The TCR was taken from a male donor with ankylosing spondylitis or in good health (not recorded which). The chain uses TRBV28 and TRBJ2-3; D tentatively reads TRBD1 or TRBD2 (6 bases each). CDR3 nucleotides: TGTGCCAGCAGTTTATATTCTATCTCCGGGGGCCCCGCAGATACGCAGTATTTT. Its translation is CASSLYSISGGPADTQYF.